Sequencing of this T cell receptor (beta chain) was carried out in a study of shared clonotypes between healthy human individuals. The method was immunoSEQ multiplex PCR; TCRdb's version includes in-frame clones alone and lacks a portion of them. Among a few million clones listed, approximately 92% were seen once. In regard to this clone: Its cognate antigen is unknown.

Study findings and constraints: Sequencing depth was a factor that was expected to affect clonotype sharing among donors.

CDR1 MGHRA and CDR2 YSYEKL come from the germline V gene. V was pared by 4 bases and J by 1 base, with 12 bases between. This CDR3 is built from 15 residues. CD45RO-negative CD8 cells positively selected for CCR7 made up the naive population, which excluded terminally differentiated effector memory CD45RA+ cells. Material for sequencing was naive CD8+ T cells from PBMCs. The V gene is TRBV4-1, the J gene TRBJ2-3; D tentatively fits TRBD1 or TRBD2 (6 bases each). The source is a man younger than 30 in good health. Some clones in this sample may be carry-over from other donors' samples. The CDR3, as DNA: TGCGCCAGCAGCCCAGTCGGGGGCCGCACAGATACGCAGTATTTT. Protein: CASSPVGGRTDTQYF.